A selection of T cell receptor beta chains follows, all from one sample in a study of blood T cell repertoires in COVID-19. The assay was immunoSEQ multiplex PCR, and TCRdb's table has in-frame clones only and misses some. The sample lists a few hundred thousand clones, 90% seen once, with about 0.57% in the top ten. The material sequenced was PBMCs or T cells enriched from blood (not recorded which). The receptors stem from a man younger than 35 who had recovered from COVID-19. Both conserved end residues are part of each CDR3. Rows may omit the clone size; those that give it use once, few, many or a size class.

j_call | clone_size | v_call | cdr3_aa
TRBJ1-1 | . | TRBV28 | CASSLWVGRNTEAFF
TRBJ1-2 | once | TRBV2 | CASSEEDRYGYTF
TRBJ1-6 | . | TRBV9 | CASSVRQGDSPLHF
TRBJ1-6 | . | TRBV10-3 | CAISDGQNNSPLHF
TRBJ1-6 | . | TRBV19 | CASSIWPQAPLHF
TRBJ1-2 | . | TRBV29-1 | CSVEVQGNYGYTF
TRBJ1-2 | . | TRBV5-5 | CASSLGQGGYGYTF
TRBJ2-1 | . | TRBV5-4 | CASSETGGWNEQFF
TRBJ1-2 | once | TRBV15 | CATSSHRGTSYGYTF
TRBJ2-3 | once | TRBV3-1/TRBV3-2 | CASSQDSGTNTDTQYF
TRBJ2-3 | once | TRBV30 | CAWSLRADTQYF
TRBJ1-1 | . | TRBV5-1 | CASSLDAGLEAFF
TRBJ1-1 | . | TRBV2 | CASRADRNTEAFF
TRBJ1-5 | . | TRBV5-1 | CASSLTGENYQPQHF
TRBJ2-1 | few | TRBV2 | CASRILAGSYNEQFF
TRBJ2-5 | few | TRBV2 | CASRLDTEKTQYF
TRBJ2-2 | . | TRBV23-1 | CAKRAGSAGELFF
TRBJ2-5 | . | TRBV5-1 | CASSSQGFGETQYF
TRBJ1-3 | . | TRBV3-1/TRBV3-2 | CASTAASRGAGNTIYF
TRBJ2-5 | . | TRBV24-1 | CATSDLRQGMIGTQYF
TRBJ2-5 | . | TRBV6-6 | CASSNPGVLRGEQYF
TRBJ1-6 | . | TRBV5-4 | CASSLGPGTGPYNSPLHF
TRBJ1-1 | . | TRBV5-5 | CASSLAPWGQANTEAFF
TRBJ1-5 | . | TRBV28 | CASTPGYSSNQPQHF
TRBJ2-1 | many | TRBV4-1 | CASSQTSGSFGNEQFF
TRBJ2-1 | . | TRBV27 | CASSRTPSSYNEQFF
TRBJ1-2 | . | TRBV28 | CASSLYGGRTGDGYTF
TRBJ2-3 | . | TRBV27 | CASSPYGLADTQYF
TRBJ1-1 | once | TRBV4-1 | CASSPATGQGEAFF
TRBJ1-1 | . | TRBV18 | CASSPTGQATNTEAFF
TRBJ1-5 | . | TRBV28 | CASRGLDRGSQPQHF
TRBJ2-2 | . | TRBV6-6 | CASSSQGFGELFF
TRBJ2-1 | . | TRBV2 | CAAGRGLASEQFF
TRBJ1-6 | . | TRBV5-4 | CASSLLRGGFNSPLHF
TRBJ2-7 | . | TRBV6-1 | CASSEEFGGYPYEQYF
TRBJ2-1 | . | TRBV27 | CASSLRGGANEQFF
TRBJ2-1 | . | TRBV9 | CASSASTGVGDEQFF
TRBJ1-5 | . | TRBV28 | CASSLYAGARQPQHF
TRBJ2-7 | . | TRBV14 | CASSPLDRGAYEQYF
TRBJ1-1 | . | TRBV7-9 | CASSPGTGGNMNEAFF
TRBJ1-1 | once | TRBV1 | CTSSQGTAKLSF
TRBJ2-1 | few | TRBV9 | CASSVELRAHNEQFF
TRBJ2-5 | . | TRBV3-1/TRBV3-2 | CASSQEVGGWETQYF
TRBJ2-1 | . | TRBV2 | CASGSGSFSGEQFF
TRBJ1-3 | . | TRBV4-2 | CASSQPGSGNTIYF
TRBJ1-6 | . | TRBV4-1 | CASSQVRDSPLHF
TRBJ1-5 | . | TRBV11-2 | CASSVNRGHKPQHF
TRBJ1-1 | . | TRBV15 | CATSRNRPPFEDTEAFF
TRBJ2-2 | . | TRBV7-9 | CASSLASGGTSGELFF